This T cell receptor beta chain stems from a study of blood T cell repertoires in COVID-19. Study-wide background: Donors in the United States, Italy and Spain gave samples during acute or convalescent COVID-19. Nucleic acid was either cDNA or gDNA, and it came from T cells, B-cell-depleted T cells, or PBMCs.

In the authors' workflow: Amplification of reference gene primers was used by the study to estimate nucleated cell counts. Measured with immunoSEQ multiplex PCR; TCRdb has only the in-frame clones, and not every one. That table is the source of V, J and clone size, and D and trimming were worked out from the DNA. The sample lists tens of thousands of clones; under 95% were seen once. Sequenced: peripheral blood. This TCR was recovered from a woman between 50 and 59 years old in a cohort sampled during active COVID-19.

In nucleotides, the CDR3 is TGTGCCAGTAGTATAGTTGGGACATTAATGACCTACGAGCAGTACTTC. Translated, it gives CASSIVGTLMTYEQYF. The chain employs TRBV19 and TRBJ2-7; perhaps TRBD1 as D (6 bases). V lost 1 base and J lost 2, with 15 bases in between. Germline assignment: CDR1 LNHDA and CDR2 SQIVND (reference sequence). This CDR3 region has 16 residues.